This T cell receptor (beta chain) was documented in a study of neoadjuvant anti-PD-1 for oral cavity cancer (dated by TCRdb to the early 2020s). For context, the study as a whole: Patients mostly received three to four biweekly doses of nivolumab at 3 mg/kg before curative-intent surgical resection. Patients who did not progress were given a fourth nivolumab dose at about day 43 and had definitive surgical resection on days 50-56. Patients with complete response, partial response or stable disease by RECIST 1.1 were defined as responders, whereas patients with progression were defined as non-responders. The parent correlative cohort had approximately twelve patients and a response rate of approximately 33%.

From the germline V gene, CDR1 is LGHNA and CDR2 is YNFKEQ. V loses 5 bases, J loses 4 bases, and the germline ends lie 8 bases apart. Taken from cysteine to phenylalanine, the CDR3 has 12 residues. Here the CDR3 DNA is all that survives: 36 bases in frame from base 1. PBMC libraries used mostly approximately 450 ng of input genomic DNA for deep sequencing, with six replicates per sample. Following the manufacturer's instructions, the team built TCRbeta libraries using the immunoSEQ hsTCRbeta kit. The completed libraries were mixed into a single pool at 3 nM, then sequenced with an Illumina NovaSeq 6000 S4 flow cell. Processing in the source paper ran as follows. Raw data preprocessing and quality control were performed with the immunoSEQ Analyzer. The analysis was restricted to productive rearrangements, with each unique CDR3 amino acid sequence defining a clonotype. Repertoire clonality was estimated as the Gini-Simpson index, which was calculated using the R package tcR. Gini indices were compared with Student's t test, and associations with tumor size change were assessed by Pearson correlation. The source is immuneACCESS, and TCRdb retained only in-frame sequences with V and J called. Part of the clones is not carried over; for the studies checked, unresolved V genes explain less than half of this, and the remainder is unexplained. V and J calls plus clone size are reproduced from that table; the DNA served to infer D and trimming. The sample table records around 15,000 clones; about 78% of these occur just once. The ten top clones hold more than 2.5% of the sample.

The time point label, read with the paper, signifies: before neoadjuvant nivolumab. The patients had newly diagnosed stage II-IVA oral cavity squamous cell carcinoma and had not received any prior systemic or radiation treatment. Everyone in the cohort had locally advanced, HPV-negative oral cavity squamous cell carcinoma. No culture maintenance or expansion was done, as the peripheral blood mononuclear cells went straight to analysis. The samples were drawn from a longitudinal correlative study tied to a single-arm phase II trial testing neoadjuvant nivolumab in oral cavity squamous cell carcinoma. Subject-matched pre- and post-treatment PBMCs and tumors from three responders and three non-responders were subjected to genomic DNA-based TCRbeta sequencing. Peripheral blood mononuclear cells were collected once before nivolumab treatment and again after treatment, at the time of surgery. The Maxwell RSC DNA from Cells kit was used to extract genomic DNA from PBMCs.

Study-wide findings and limitations: Higher pretreatment blood Treg/Th17 ratios correlated with both higher pretreatment blood TCRbeta clonality and lower post-treatment tumor TCRbeta clonality. Only a few patients per response group were included in the TCR analyses, and the authors called for validation in larger cohorts. After neoadjuvant nivolumab, significantly higher T cell clonality (Gini index) was found within PBMCs in non-responders than in responders.

On this clone itself: The target of this receptor is not known. Base qualities are not at hand, and no much larger clone is one base apart.

The sequence links TRBV4-2 to TRBJ1-1; the D gene is not confidently resolved. This TCR was sampled from a person aged 40 to 85 with oral cavity squamous cell carcinoma. This sample comprised PBMCs, obtained before nivolumab (anti-PD-1) treatment. The DNA reads as follows: TGTGCCAGCAGCTCCCCACGCACTGAAGCTTTCTTT. It translates to CASSSPRTEAFF.